This T cell receptor (beta chain) was sequenced for a study of blood T cell repertoires in COVID-19. Turning to the study itself: The study drew acute and convalescent COVID-19 samples from the United States, Italy and Spain.

V lost 2 bases, J lost 5 bases, and 6 bases lay in between. The CDR3 loop spans 12 amino acids. Germline V gives CDR1 LNHDA, CDR2 SQIVND (reference sequence). The assay was immunoSEQ multiplex PCR, and TCRdb's table has in-frame clones only and misses some. This sample has under 250,000 clones; around 75% occur once, and the top ten carry about 6.5%. This clone was seen more than once but under ten times. The sequenced sample consisted of peripheral blood. The chain recombines TRBV19 with TRBJ2-5, with D maybe TRBD1 (6 bases). The origin of this receptor is a woman in her 40s with COVID-19, enrolled during active disease. The CDR3 protein is CASSIRGETQYF. The CDR3 nucleotides are TGTGCCAGTAGTATAAGGGGGGAGACCCAGTACTTC.